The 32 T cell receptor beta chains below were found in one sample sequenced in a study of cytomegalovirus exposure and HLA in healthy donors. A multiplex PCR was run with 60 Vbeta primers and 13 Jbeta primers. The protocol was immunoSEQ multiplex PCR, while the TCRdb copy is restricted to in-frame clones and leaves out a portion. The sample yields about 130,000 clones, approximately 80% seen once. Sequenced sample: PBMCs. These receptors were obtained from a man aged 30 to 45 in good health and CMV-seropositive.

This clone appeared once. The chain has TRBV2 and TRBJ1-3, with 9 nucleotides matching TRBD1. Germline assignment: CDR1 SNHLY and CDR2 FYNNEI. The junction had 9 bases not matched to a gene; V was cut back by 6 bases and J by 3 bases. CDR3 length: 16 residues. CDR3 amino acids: CASSGQGPAVGNTIYF. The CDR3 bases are TGTGCCAGCAGCGGACAGGGGCCGGCGGTTGGAAACACCATATATTTT.

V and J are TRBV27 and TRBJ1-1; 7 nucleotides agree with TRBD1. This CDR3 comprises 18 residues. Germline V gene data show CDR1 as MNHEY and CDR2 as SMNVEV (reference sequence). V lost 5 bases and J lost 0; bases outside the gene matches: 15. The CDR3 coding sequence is TGTGCCAGCAGTCCTATCGTCTTTAAGGGGGCCATGAACACTGAAGCTTTCTTT. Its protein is CASSPIVFKGAMNTEAFF.

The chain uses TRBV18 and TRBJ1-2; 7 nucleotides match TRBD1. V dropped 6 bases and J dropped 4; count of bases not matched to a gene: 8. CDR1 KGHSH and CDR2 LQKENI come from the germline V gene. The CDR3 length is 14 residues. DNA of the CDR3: TGTGCCAGCTCTCCGGGGACAGAATCCTATGGCTACACCTTC. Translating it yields CASSPGTESYGYTF.

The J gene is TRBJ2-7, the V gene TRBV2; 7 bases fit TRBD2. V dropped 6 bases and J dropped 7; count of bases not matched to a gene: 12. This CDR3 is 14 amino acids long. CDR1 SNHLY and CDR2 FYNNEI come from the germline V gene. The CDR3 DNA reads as TGTGCCAGCAGCGTTGGGGGGGACCGACGGGAGCAGTACTTC. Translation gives CASSVGGDRREQYF.

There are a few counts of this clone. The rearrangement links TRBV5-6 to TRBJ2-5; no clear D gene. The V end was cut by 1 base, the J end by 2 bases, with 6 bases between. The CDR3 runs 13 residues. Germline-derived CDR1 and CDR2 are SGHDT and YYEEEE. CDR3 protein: CASSLQSQETQYF. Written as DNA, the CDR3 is TGTGCCAGCAGCTTGCAATCACAAGAGACCCAGTACTTC.

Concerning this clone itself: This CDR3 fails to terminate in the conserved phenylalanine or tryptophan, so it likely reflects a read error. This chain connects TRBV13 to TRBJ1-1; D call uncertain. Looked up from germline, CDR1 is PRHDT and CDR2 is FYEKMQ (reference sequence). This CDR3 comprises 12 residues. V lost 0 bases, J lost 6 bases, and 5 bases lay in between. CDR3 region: CASSLGVAEAFL. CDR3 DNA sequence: TGTGCCAGCAGCTTAGGAGTCGCTGAAGCTTTCCTT.

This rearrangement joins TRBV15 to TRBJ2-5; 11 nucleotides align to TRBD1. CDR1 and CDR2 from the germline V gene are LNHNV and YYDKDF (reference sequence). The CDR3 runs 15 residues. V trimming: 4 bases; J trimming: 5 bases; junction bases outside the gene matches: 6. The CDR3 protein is CATSKGQGVRETQYF. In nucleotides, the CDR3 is TGTGCCACCAGCAAGGGACAGGGGGTTCGCGAGACCCAGTACTTC.

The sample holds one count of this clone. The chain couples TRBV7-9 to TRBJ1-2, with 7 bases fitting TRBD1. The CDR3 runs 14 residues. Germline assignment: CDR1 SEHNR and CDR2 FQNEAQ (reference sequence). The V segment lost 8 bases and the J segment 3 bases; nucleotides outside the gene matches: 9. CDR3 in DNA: TGTGCCAGCTCTACTAAAGGACAGGACTATGGCTACACCTTC. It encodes CASSTKGQDYGYTF. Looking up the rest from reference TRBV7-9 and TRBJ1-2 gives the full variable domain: DTGVSQNPRHKITKRGQNVTFRCDPISEHNRLYWYRQTLGQGPEFLTYFQNEAQLEKSRLLSDRFSAERPKGSFSTLEIQRTEQGDSAMYLCASSTKGQDYGYTFGSGTRLTVV.

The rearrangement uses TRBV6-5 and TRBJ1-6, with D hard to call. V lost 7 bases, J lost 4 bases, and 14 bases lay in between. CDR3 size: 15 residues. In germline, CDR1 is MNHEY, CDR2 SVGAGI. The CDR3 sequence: CASNARVNYNSPLHF. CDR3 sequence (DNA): TGTGCCAGCAATGCACGGGTTAATTATAATTCACCCCTCCACTTT.

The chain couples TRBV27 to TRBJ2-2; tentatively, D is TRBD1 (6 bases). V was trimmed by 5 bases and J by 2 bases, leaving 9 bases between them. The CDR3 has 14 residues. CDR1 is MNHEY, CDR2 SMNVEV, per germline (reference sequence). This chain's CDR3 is CASSPGTNTGELFF. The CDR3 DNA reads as TGTGCCAGCAGTCCCGGGACAAACACCGGGGAGCTGTTTTTT.

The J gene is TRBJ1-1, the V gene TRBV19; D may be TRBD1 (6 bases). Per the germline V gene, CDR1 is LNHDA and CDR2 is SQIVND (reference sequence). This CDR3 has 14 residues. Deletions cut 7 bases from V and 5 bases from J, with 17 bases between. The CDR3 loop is CASTSPGAMTEAFF. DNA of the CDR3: TGTGCCAGTACTTCCCCAGGGGCTATGACTGAAGCTTTCTTT.

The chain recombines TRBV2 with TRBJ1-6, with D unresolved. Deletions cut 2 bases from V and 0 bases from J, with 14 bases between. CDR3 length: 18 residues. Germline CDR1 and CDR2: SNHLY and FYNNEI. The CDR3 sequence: CASSESTQTSSYNSPLHF. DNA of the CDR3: TGTGCCAGCAGTGAATCGACGCAGACAAGCTCCTATAATTCACCCCTCCACTTT.

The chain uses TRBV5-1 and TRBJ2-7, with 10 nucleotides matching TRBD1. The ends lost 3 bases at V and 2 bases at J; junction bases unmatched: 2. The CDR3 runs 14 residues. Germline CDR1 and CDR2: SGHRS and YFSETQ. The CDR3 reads CASSSGTGAYEQYF. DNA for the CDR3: TGCGCCAGCAGCTCCGGGACAGGGGCCTACGAGCAGTACTTC. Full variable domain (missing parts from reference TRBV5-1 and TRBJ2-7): KAGVTQTPRYLIKTRGQQVTLSCSPISGHRSVSWYQQTPGQGLQFLFEYFSETQRNKGNFPGRFSGRQFSNSRSEMNVSTLELGDSALYLCASSSGTGAYEQYFGPGTRLTVT.

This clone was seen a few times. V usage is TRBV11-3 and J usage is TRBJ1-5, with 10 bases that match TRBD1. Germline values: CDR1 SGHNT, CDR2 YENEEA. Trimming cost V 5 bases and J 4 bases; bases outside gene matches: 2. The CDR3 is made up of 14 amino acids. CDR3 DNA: TGTGCCAGCAGCGACAGGGGGCCAAATCAGCCCCAGCATTTT. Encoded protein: CASSDRGPNQPQHF.

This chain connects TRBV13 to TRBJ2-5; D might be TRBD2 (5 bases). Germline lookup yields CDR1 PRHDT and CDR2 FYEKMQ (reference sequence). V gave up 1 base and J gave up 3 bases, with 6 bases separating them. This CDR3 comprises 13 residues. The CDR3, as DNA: TGTGCCAGCAGCTTAGAAGCGGAAGAGACCCAGTACTTC. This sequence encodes CASSLEAEETQYF.

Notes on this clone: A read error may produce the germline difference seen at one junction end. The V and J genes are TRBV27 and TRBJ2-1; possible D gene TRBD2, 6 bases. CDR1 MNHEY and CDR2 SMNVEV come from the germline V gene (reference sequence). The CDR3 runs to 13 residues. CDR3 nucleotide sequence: TGTGCCAGCAGTGCGGGACTCTACAATGAGCAGCTCTTC. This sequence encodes CASSAGLYNEQLF.

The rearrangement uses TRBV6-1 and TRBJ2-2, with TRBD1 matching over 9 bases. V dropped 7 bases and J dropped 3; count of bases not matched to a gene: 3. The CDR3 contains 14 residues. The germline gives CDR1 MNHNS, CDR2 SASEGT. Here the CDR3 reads CASTRDRDTGELFF. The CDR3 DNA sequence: TGTGCCAGCACCCGGGACAGGGACACCGGGGAGCTGTTTTTT.

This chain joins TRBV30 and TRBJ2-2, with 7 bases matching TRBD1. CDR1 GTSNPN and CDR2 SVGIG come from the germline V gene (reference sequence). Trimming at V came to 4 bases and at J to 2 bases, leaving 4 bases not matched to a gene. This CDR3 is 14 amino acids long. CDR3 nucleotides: TGTGCCTGGAACAGGGGCGACAACACCGGGGAGCTGTTTTTT. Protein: CAWNRGDNTGELFF.

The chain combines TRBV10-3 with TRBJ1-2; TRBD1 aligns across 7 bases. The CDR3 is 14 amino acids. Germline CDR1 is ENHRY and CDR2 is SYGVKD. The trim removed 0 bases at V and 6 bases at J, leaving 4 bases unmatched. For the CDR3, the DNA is TGTGCCATCAGTGAGTCAAGACAGGGTGATGGCTACACCTTC. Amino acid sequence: CAISESRQGDGYTF.

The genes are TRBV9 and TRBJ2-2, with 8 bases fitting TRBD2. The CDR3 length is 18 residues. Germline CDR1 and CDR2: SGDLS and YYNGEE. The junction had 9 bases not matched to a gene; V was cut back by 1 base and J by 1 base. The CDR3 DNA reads TGTGCCAGCAGCGTAAATCCGGGAGGGGCAGGGAACACCGGGGAGCTGTTTTTT. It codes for CASSVNPGGAGNTGELFF.

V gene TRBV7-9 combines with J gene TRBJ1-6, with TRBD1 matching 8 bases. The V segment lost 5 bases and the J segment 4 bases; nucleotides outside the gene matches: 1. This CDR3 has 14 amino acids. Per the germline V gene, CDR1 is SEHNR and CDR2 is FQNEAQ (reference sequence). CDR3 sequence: CASSGTGYNSPLHF. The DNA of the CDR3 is TGTGCCAGCAGCGGGACAGGATATAATTCACCCCTCCACTTT.

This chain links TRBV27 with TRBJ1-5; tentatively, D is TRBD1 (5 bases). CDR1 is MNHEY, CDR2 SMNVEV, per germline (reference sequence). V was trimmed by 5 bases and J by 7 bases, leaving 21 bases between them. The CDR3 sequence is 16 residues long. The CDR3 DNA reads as TGTGCCAGCAGTCCCTGGGGTGGGGCCCTTCAACAGCCCCAGCATTTT. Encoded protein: CASSPWGGALQQPQHF.

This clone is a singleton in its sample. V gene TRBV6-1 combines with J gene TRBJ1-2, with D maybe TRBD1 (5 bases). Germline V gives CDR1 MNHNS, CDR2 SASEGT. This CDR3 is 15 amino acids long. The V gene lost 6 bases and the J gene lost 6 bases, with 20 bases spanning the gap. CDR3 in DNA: TGTGCCAGCAGACCGATGGGGCCCGAATTGGATGGCTACACCTTC. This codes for CASRPMGPELDGYTF.

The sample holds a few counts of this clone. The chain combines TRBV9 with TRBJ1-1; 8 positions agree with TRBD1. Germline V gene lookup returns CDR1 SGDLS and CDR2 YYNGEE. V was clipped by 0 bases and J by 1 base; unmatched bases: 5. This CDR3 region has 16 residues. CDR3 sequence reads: CASSVVSGGANTEAFF. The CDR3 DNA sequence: TGTGCCAGCAGCGTAGTGTCAGGGGGCGCGAACACTGAAGCTTTCTTT.

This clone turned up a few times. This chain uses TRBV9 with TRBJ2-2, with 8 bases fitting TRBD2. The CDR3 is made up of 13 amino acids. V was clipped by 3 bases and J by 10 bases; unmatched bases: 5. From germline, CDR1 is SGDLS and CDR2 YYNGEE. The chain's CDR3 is CASSGAGGVELFF. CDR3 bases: TGTGCCAGCAGCGGGGCGGGAGGTGTGGAGCTGTTTTTT.

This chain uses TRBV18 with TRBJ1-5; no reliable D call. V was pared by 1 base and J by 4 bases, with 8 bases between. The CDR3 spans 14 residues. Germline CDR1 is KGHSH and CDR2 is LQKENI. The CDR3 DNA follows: TGTGCCAGCTCACCACAGGGAGGTAATCAGCCCCAGCATTTT. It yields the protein CASSPQGGNQPQHF.

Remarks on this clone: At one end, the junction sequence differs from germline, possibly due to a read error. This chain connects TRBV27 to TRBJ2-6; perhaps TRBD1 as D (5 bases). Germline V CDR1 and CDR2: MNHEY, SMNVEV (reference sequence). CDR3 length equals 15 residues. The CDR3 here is CASSLYISGANGLTF. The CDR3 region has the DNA TGTGCCAGCAGTTTATATATCTCTGGGGCCAACGGCCTGACTTTC.

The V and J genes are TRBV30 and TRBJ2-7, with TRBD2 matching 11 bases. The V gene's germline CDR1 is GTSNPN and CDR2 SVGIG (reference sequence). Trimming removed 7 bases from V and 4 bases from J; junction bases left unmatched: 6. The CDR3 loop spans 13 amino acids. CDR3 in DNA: TGTGCCTTTAGCGGGGGGGCCCGGTACGAGCAGTACTTC. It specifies CAFSGGARYEQYF.

The CDR3 DNA reads TGTGCCAGCAGCTTATTAGAGGGGGATCCCGAGCAGTACTTC. This sequence encodes CASSLLEGDPEQYF. The chain employs TRBV11-2 and TRBJ2-7, with D possibly being TRBD1 (6 bases). The V gene lost 2 bases and the J gene lost 6 bases, with 14 bases spanning the gap. This CDR3 is built from 14 residues. Germline CDR1 reads SGHAT; CDR2 reads FQNNGV. The full variable domain, its missing parts supplied by reference TRBV11-2 and TRBJ2-7, is EAGVAQSPRYKIIEKRQSVAFWCNPISGHATLYWYQQILGQGPKLLIQFQNNGVVDDSQLPKDRFSAERLKGVDSTLKIQPAKLEDSAVYLCASSLLEGDPEQYFGPGTRLTVT.

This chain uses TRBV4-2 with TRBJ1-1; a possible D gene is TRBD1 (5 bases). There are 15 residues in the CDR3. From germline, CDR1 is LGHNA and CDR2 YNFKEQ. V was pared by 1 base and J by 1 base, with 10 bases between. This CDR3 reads CASSQVGRGNTEAFF. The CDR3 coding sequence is TGTGCCAGCAGCCAAGTGGGGCGGGGGAACACTGAAGCTTTCTTT.

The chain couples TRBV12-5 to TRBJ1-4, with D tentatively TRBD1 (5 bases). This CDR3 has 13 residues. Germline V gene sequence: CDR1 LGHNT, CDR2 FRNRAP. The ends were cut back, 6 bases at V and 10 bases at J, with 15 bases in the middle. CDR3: CASGAEGRVKLFF. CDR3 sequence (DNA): TGTGCTAGTGGCGCCGAGGGGAGGGTAAAACTGTTTTTT.

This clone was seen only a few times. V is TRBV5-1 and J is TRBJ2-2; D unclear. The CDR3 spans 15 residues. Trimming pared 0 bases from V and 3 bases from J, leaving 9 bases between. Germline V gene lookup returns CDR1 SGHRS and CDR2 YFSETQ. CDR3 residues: CASSLAVKDTGELFF. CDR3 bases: TGCGCCAGCAGCTTGGCGGTGAAAGACACCGGGGAGCTGTTTTTT.